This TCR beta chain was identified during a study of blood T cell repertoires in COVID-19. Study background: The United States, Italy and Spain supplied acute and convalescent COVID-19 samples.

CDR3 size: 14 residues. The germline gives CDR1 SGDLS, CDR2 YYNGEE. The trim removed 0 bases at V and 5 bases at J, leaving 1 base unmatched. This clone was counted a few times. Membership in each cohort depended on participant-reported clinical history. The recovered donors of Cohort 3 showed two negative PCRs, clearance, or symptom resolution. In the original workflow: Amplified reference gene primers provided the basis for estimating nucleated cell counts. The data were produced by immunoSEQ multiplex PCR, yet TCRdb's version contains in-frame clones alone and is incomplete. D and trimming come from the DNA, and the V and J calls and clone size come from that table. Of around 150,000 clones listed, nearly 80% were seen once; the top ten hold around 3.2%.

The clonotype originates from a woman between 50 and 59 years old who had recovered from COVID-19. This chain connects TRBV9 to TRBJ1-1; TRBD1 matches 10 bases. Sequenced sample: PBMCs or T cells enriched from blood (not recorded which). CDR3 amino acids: CASSVGDRGTEAFF. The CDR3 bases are TGTGCCAGCAGCGTAGGGGACAGGGGTACTGAAGCTTTCTTT.